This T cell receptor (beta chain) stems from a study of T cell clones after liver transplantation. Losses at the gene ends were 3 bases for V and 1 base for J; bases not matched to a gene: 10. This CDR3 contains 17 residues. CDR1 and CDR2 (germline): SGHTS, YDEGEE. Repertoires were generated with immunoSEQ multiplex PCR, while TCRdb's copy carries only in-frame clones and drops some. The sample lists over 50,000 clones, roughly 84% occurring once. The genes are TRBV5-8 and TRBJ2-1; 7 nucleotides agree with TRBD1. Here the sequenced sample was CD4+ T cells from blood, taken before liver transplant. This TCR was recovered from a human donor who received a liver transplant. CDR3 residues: CASSYVQGIGSYNEQFF. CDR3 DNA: TGTGCCAGCAGCTACGTACAGGGGATTGGATCCTACAATGAGCAGTTCTTC.